This is a list of T cell receptor beta chains from one sample in a study of shared clonotypes between healthy human individuals. The protocol was immunoSEQ multiplex PCR, while the TCRdb copy is restricted to in-frame clones and leaves out a portion. The sample contains about 2,100,000 clones, roughly 91% of which appear only once. The specimen sequenced was naive CD8+ T cells from PBMCs. Receptors originate from a man between 18 and 35 years old in good health. Some clones in this sample may be carry-over from other donors' samples. CDR3s include the opening cysteine and the closing phenylalanine or tryptophan. The D gene is left open where the match is weak. Size values are once, few and many counts, or a class for expanded clones, and some rows have none.

D,size,J,V,CDR3,DNA
TRBD1,-,TRBJ1-4,TRBV27,CASRPDRGTNEKLFF,TGTGCCAGCAGGCCGGACAGGGGTACTAATGAAAAACTGTTTTTT
TRBD1,-,TRBJ1-2,TRBV11-2,CASSLGGTEETF,TGTGCCAGCAGCTTGGGGGGGACAGAAGAAACCTTC
-,once,TRBJ2-2,TRBV7-6,CASSVAKESANTGELFF,TGTGCCAGCAGCGTGGCCAAGGAGTCAGCCAACACCGGGGAGCTGTTTTTT
-,-,TRBJ2-6,TRBV19,CASSIATDLAGANVLTF,TGTGCCAGTAGTATAGCAACCGACCTGGCTGGGGCCAACGTCCTGACTTTC
TRBD2,-,TRBJ2-3,TRBV28,CASRLKREVGPQGDTQYF,TGTGCCAGCAGATTAAAGCGGGAGGTTGGGCCTCAGGGGGATACGCAGTATTTT
-,-,TRBJ2-1,TRBV9,CASRREQSNEQFF,TGTGCCAGCAGAAGGGAACAGAGCAATGAGCAGTTCTTC
-,-,TRBJ2-7,TRBV5-4,CASSLVGGPSSYEQYF,TGTGCCAGCAGCTTGGTCGGAGGGCCAAGCTCCTACGAGCAGTACTTC
-,-,TRBJ2-2,TRBV6-1,CASRRVGVHPGELFF,TGTGCCAGCAGGCGGGTTGGGGTCCACCCCGGGGAGCTGTTTTTT
TRBD1,-,TRBJ2-2,TRBV5-1,CASSSNRGPDAGELFF,TGCGCCAGCAGCTCGAACAGGGGGCCCGATGCCGGGGAGCTGTTTTTT
-,-,TRBJ2-7,TRBV29-1,CSVSKRSSYEQYF,TGCAGCGTTTCGAAAAGGAGCTCCTACGAGCAGTACTTC
-,-,TRBJ2-2,TRBV19,CASSTLPVGTGELFF,TGTGCCAGTAGTACGCTTCCGGTAGGCACCGGGGAGCTGTTTTTT
-,-,TRBJ2-7,TRBV7-8,CASSGTGAVGEQYF,TGTGCCAGCAGTGGCACCGGGGCCGTCGGCGAGCAGTACTTC
TRBD1,-,TRBJ1-2,TRBV9,CASSPGTGADLHGYTF,TGTGCCAGCAGCCCAGGGACAGGGGCTGATTTACATGGCTACACCTTC
-,-,TRBJ1-2,TRBV7-2,CASSPIGGLLYGYTF,TGTGCCAGCAGCCCTATAGGCGGTTTACTCTATGGCTACACCTTC
-,-,TRBJ2-2,TRBV11-3,CASTLRRGLGTGELFF,TGTGCCAGCACCCTTAGGAGGGGGCTCGGCACCGGGGAGCTGTTTTTT
TRBD2,-,TRBJ2-1,TRBV28,CASSPGTSGNKDNEQFF,TGTGCCAGCAGTCCTGGGACTAGCGGGAACAAGGACAATGAGCAGTTCTTC
TRBD2,-,TRBJ2-2,TRBV7-9,CASSLGRGGLPGELFF,TGTGCCAGCAGCTTAGGCCGGGGAGGGCTACCCGGGGAGCTGTTTTTT
-,once,TRBJ2-5,TRBV6-5,CASTVLAGAWETQYF,TGTGCCAGCACAGTACTGGCGGGGGCGTGGGAGACCCAGTACTTC
-,-,TRBJ2-7,TRBV19,CASSLGGSFPYEQYF,TGTGCCAGTAGTTTGGGAGGTTCTTTCCCCTACGAGCAGTACTTC
-,-,TRBJ2-5,TRBV10-1,CARPCGPAGETQYF,TGCGCCAGACCCTGCGGGCCCGCCGGCGAGACCCAGTACTTC
TRBD2,-,TRBJ2-4,TRBV11-2,CASSYWVAGGGNIQYF,TGTGCCAGCAGCTATTGGGTAGCGGGAGGGGGGAACATTCAGTACTTC
TRBD2,-,TRBJ2-1,TRBV7-3,CASSAGHGLAGIEQFF,TGTGCCAGCAGCGCAGGACACGGACTAGCGGGTATTGAGCAGTTCTTC
-,-,TRBJ2-7,TRBV28,CASSTDTGHLSYEQYF,TGTGCCAGCAGTACTGACACGGGACACCTCTCCTACGAGCAGTACTTC
-,-,TRBJ1-1,TRBV27,CASSLSGGRTPHTEAFF,TGTGCCAGCAGTTTATCCGGGGGGCGGACACCCCACACTGAAGCTTTCTTT
-,-,TRBJ1-1,TRBV4-2,CASSHLPGTELNTEAFF,TGTGCCAGCAGCCATCTCCCGGGGACGGAATTGAACACTGAAGCTTTCTTT
-,-,TRBJ2-6,TRBV5-4,CASSLTLSGANVLTF,TGTGCCAGCAGCTTAACCCTCTCTGGGGCCAACGTCCTGACTTTC
-,-,TRBJ2-3,TRBV27,CASSLAGPSYTQYF,TGTGCCAGCAGTTTAGCAGGACCAAGTTATACGCAGTATTTT
TRBD2,-,TRBJ2-7,TRBV10-1,CASDSGRAFEQYF,TGCGCCAGCGATAGCGGGAGGGCCTTCGAGCAGTACTTC
TRBD2,once,TRBJ2-7,TRBV27,CASSLGREGLEQYF,TGTGCCAGCAGTTTGGGGCGGGAGGGCCTCGAGCAGTACTTC
-,-,TRBJ1-1,TRBV7-9,CASSLGAGKGTEAFF,TGTGCCAGCAGCTTAGGCGCAGGGAAGGGGACTGAAGCTTTCTTT
TRBD2,-,TRBJ2-1,TRBV7-3,CASSPTPGLAGAEQFF,TGTGCCAGCAGCCCGACTCCGGGACTAGCGGGAGCGGAGCAGTTCTTC
TRBD1,once,TRBJ1-2,TRBV28,CATNRGVYGYTF,TGTGCCACAAACAGGGGGGTTTATGGCTACACCTTC
TRBD2,-,TRBJ2-1,TRBV27,CASTGTVGLAGGGEQFF,TGTGCCAGCACTGGGACGGTTGGACTAGCGGGAGGCGGTGAGCAGTTCTTC
-,-,TRBJ2-7,TRBV28,CASTKVAFGYEQYF,TGTGCCAGCACCAAGGTAGCTTTTGGGTACGAGCAGTACTTC
TRBD1,-,TRBJ2-6,TRBV9,CASSAPREPTGGGHSGANVLTF,TGTGCCAGCAGCGCCCCGAGAGAACCGACAGGGGGAGGTCACTCTGGGGCCAACGTCCTGACTTTC
TRBD1,-,TRBJ1-1,TRBV11-2,CASSLPIGQVTEAFF,TGTGCCAGCAGCTTACCAATCGGACAGGTCACTGAAGCTTTCTTT
-,-,TRBJ2-7,TRBV6-6,CASSYSFDVAYEQYF,TGTGCCAGCAGTTACTCGTTTGACGTAGCATACGAGCAGTACTTC
TRBD1,-,TRBJ2-4,TRBV10-1,CASPKGQGRSKNIQYF,TGCGCCAGCCCAAAGGGACAGGGGCGGTCCAAAAACATTCAGTACTTC
TRBD2,-,TRBJ2-3,TRBV11-3,CASSLDGRTLSGGMTDTQYF,TGTGCCAGCAGCTTAGATGGCCGGACTTTGAGCGGGGGGATGACAGATACGCAGTATTTT
-,few,TRBJ2-5,TRBV7-9,CASSLQETQYF,TGTGCCAGCAGCTTACAAGAGACCCAGTACTTC
-,-,TRBJ2-1,TRBV7-2,CASRLLNEQFF,TGTGCCAGCAGGTTGCTAAATGAGCAGTTCTTC
TRBD1,-,TRBJ2-3,TRBV5-6,CASSLEQGLTDTQYF,TGTGCCAGCAGCTTGGAACAGGGGCTGACAGATACGCAGTATTTT
-,-,TRBJ2-1,TRBV12-5,CASGDLTRPYNEQFF,TGTGCTAGTGGGGATTTAACACGTCCTTACAATGAACAGTTCTTC
-,-,TRBJ1-1,TRBV28,CASSLRIRVNTEAFF,TGTGCCAGCAGTTTACGGATCAGGGTGAACACTGAAGCTTTCTTT
TRBD2,once,TRBJ2-1,TRBV4-2,CASSLLAEGDNEQFF,TGTGCCAGCAGCCTACTAGCGGAGGGGGACAATGAGCAGTTCTTC